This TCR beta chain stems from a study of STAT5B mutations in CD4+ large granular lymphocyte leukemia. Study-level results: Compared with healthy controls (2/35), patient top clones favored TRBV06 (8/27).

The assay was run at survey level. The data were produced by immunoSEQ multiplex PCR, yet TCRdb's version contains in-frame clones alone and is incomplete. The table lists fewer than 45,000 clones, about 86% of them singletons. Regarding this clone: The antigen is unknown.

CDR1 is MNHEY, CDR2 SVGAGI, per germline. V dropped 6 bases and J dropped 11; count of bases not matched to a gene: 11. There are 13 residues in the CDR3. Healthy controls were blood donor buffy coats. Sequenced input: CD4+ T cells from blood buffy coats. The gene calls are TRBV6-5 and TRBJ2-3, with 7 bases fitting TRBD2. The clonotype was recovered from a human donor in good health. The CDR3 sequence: CASSPGGEREQYF. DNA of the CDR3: TGTGCCAGCAGCCCGGGGGGTGAGAGAGAGCAGTATTTT.